These 29 T cell receptor beta chains share one sample of origin, sequenced in a study of T-cell memory formation after mild COVID-19 (dated by TCRdb to the early 2020s). The library was made by 5' RACE. TCRdb names Illumina NovaSeq 6000 as the instrument used. TCRdb applied fastp at Q25 and MiXCR to the public reads, then kept only in-frame beta chains. Merged by CDR3 protein, the rows form single entries marked with the most common genes and DNA. Here the sample has around 390,000 distinct CDR3 sequences; 16% occur a single time. The ten largest clones represent about a fifth of the sample. Sequencing used PBMCs or a T cell subset sorted from them (not recorded which). Every receptor here comes from a man aged 18 to 29 who had mild COVID-19 (a few samples of this study predate the infection). The sample titles of this study are shuffled in the database, so cell type and time point are left out; the donor was told from shared clones.

V is TRBV5-1 and J is TRBJ2-2, with D perhaps given as TRBD1 or TRBD2 (5 bases each). From germline, CDR1 is SGHRS and CDR2 YFSETQ. The CDR3 is 15 residues long. With 4 bases removed from V and 5 bases from J, the gap between germline ends came to 15 bases. The CDR3 bases are TGCGCCAGCAGCCTCGGGACCTCCTCGACCGGGGAGCTGTTTTTT. Its translation: CASSLGTSSTGELFF. Variable domain in full (rest from reference TRBV5-1 and TRBJ2-2): KAGVTQTPRYLIKTRGQQVTLSCSPISGHRSVSWYQQTPGQGLQFLFEYFSETQRNKGNFPGRFSGRQFSNSRSEMNVSTLELGDSALYLCASSLGTSSTGELFFGEGSRLTVL.

The chain is built from TRBV24-1 and TRBJ1-2; unclear D gene. Germline CDR1 and CDR2: KGHDR and SFDVKD. The CDR3 is made up of 13 amino acids. Between the trimmed V and J ends, which lost 2 bases and 7 bases, there was a span of 10 bases. CDR3 protein: CATSDSQYSGYTF. The CDR3 DNA is TGTGCCACCAGTGATTCCCAGTACTCTGGCTACACCTTC.

The chain uses TRBV7-3 and TRBJ2-3; 12 bases line up with TRBD2. The CDR3 contains 15 residues. V trimming: 7 bases; J trimming: 4 bases; junction bases outside the gene matches: 6. Germline CDR1 reads SGHTA; CDR2 reads FQGTGA. The CDR3 bases are TGTGCCAGCACCGAGGGACTAGCGGGCGCAGATACGCAGTATTTT. It encodes CASTEGLAGADTQYF. Variable domain in full (rest from reference TRBV7-3 and TRBJ2-3): GAGVSQTPSNKVTEKGKYVELRCDPISGHTALYWYRQSLGQGPEFLIYFQGTGAADDSGLPNDRFFAVRPEGSVSTLKIQRTERGDSAVYLCASTEGLAGADTQYFGPGTRLTVL.

The chain uses TRBV5-1 and TRBJ2-1; D is possibly TRBD1 (5 bases). Germline V lookup: CDR1 SGHRS, CDR2 YFSETQ. V was cut by 6 bases and J by 0 bases, with 10 bases left in between. The CDR3 runs 14 residues. CDR3 residues: CASTVDSSYNEQFF. CDR3 sequence (DNA): TGCGCCAGCACCGTAGACAGCTCCTACAATGAGCAGTTCTTC.

This clonotype was counted between two and nine times. This chain links TRBV7-2 with TRBJ1-5; perhaps TRBD1 as D (6 bases). Per germline, CDR1 SGHTA and CDR2 FQGNSA. V was shortened by 4 bases and J by 2 bases, with 9 bases between the two germline ends. The CDR3 runs 14 residues. The CDR3 DNA follows: TGTGCCAGCAGCTACCGACAGGGCAATCAGCCCCAGCATTTT. Protein sequence: CASSYRQGNQPQHF.

V is TRBV6-2 or TRBV6-3 and J is TRBJ1-1; D not certain. Trimming stripped 2 bases from V and 3 bases from J, with 10 bases between. CDR3 length: 14 amino acids. The germline CDR1 and CDR2 sequences are MNHEY and SVGEGT. The CDR3 bases are TGTGCCAGCAGTTACAGCGGGTCAGACACTGAAGCTTTCTTT. Amino acids: CASSYSGSDTEAFF.

The rearrangement joins TRBV7-9 to TRBJ2-1; D might be TRBD2 (5 bases). Germline V gene sequence: CDR1 SEHNR, CDR2 FQNEAQ (reference sequence). The CDR3 extends over 17 amino acids. V lost 2 bases, J lost 3 bases, and 17 bases lay in between. CDR3 sequence reads: CASSLWSRSGIYNEQFF. CDR3 in DNA: TGTGCCAGCAGCTTATGGTCCCGGTCGGGGATCTACAATGAGCAGTTCTTC. The full variable domain, completed using reference TRBV7-9 and TRBJ2-1, is DTGVSQNPRHKITKRGQNVTFRCDPISEHNRLYWYRQTLGQGPEFLTYFQNEAQLEKSRLLSDRFSAERPKGSFSTLEIQRTEQGDSAMYLCASSLWSRSGIYNEQFFGPGTRLTVL.

Here the CDR3 DNA reads TGCGCCAGCAGCCAAGTCCGGGGGGTTGGGGAAAAACTGTTTTTT. It is translated as CASSQVRGVGEKLFF. The chain joins TRBV4-1 to TRBJ1-4, with D possibly matching TRBD1 (5 bases). The CDR3 length is 15 residues. Trimming left V 1 base short and J 8 bases short, with 14 bases between. Germline CDR1 and CDR2: MGHRA and YSYEKL.

This clonotype turned up a few times. This sequence joins TRBV5-5 and TRBJ1-5; 8 bases fit TRBD1. CDR1 and CDR2 from the germline V gene are SGHKS and YYEKEE (reference sequence). CDR3 size: 15 residues. Trimming at V came to 4 bases and at J to 8 bases, leaving 11 bases not matched to a gene. The CDR3 DNA sequence: TGTGCCAGCAGCAAAGGACAGGGCCCGAGGGAGCCCCAGCATTTT. It translates to CASSKGQGPREPQHF.

The rearrangement links TRBV7-9 to TRBJ1-5; D is possibly TRBD1 (5 bases). Germline V gene sequence: CDR1 SEHNR, CDR2 FQNEAQ (reference sequence). The CDR3 has 14 residues. V dropped 1 base and J dropped 5 bases, with 9 bases sitting between them. CDR3 sequence: CASSLVDTYQPQHF. CDR3 nucleotide sequence: TGTGCCAGCAGCTTAGTGGACACTTATCAGCCCCAGCATTTT. The full variable domain, completed using reference TRBV7-9 and TRBJ1-5, is DTGVSQNPRHKITKRGQNVTFRCDPISEHNRLYWYRQTLGQGPEFLTYFQNEAQLEKSRLLSDRFSAERPKGSFSTLEIQRTEQGDSAMYLCASSLVDTYQPQHFGDGTRLSIL.

The chain has TRBV7-2 and TRBJ1-1; D is perhaps TRBD1 (6 bases). Trimming removed 6 bases from V and 6 bases from J, with 14 bases in between. This CDR3 spans 13 amino acids. The germline CDR1 and CDR2 sequences are SGHTA and FQGNSA. CDR3 amino acids: CASRPQGWAEAFF. CDR3 in DNA: TGTGCCAGCAGACCTCAGGGGTGGGCTGAAGCTTTCTTT. Filled out from reference TRBV7-2 and TRBJ1-1, the complete variable domain reads GAGVSQSPSNKVTEKGKDVELRCDPISGHTALYWYRQSLGQGLEFLIYFQGNSAPDKSGLPSDRFSAERTGGSVSTLTIQRTQQEDSAVYLCASRPQGWAEAFFGQGTRLTVV.

The chain joins TRBV7-9 to TRBJ2-1, with D unclear. With 5 bases removed from V and 8 bases from J, the gap between germline ends came to 10 bases. Germline lookup yields CDR1 SEHNR and CDR2 FQNEAQ (reference sequence). CDR3 length: 12 amino acids. CDR3 DNA sequence: TGTGCCAGCAGCCGCGAAATCCATGAGCAGTTCTTC. It specifies CASSREIHEQFF.

This clonotype was seen only a few times. The chain recombines TRBV12-3 or TRBV12-4 with TRBJ1-2; tentatively, D is TRBD1 (5 bases). This CDR3 has 15 amino acids. V was clipped by 6 bases and J by 5 bases, with 19 bases between them. The CDR3 is CASSRTGSGPYGYTF. The CDR3 nucleotides read TGTGCCAGCAGCCGGACGGGATCGGGACCTTATGGCTACACCTTC.

Only a few counts were recorded for this clonotype. The chain couples TRBV11-2 to TRBJ2-6; no reliable D call. Per the germline V gene, CDR1 is SGHAT and CDR2 is FQNNGV. The V end lost 2 bases, the J end lost 5 bases, and 13 bases lay between the germline ends. This CDR3 is built from 16 residues. This chain's CDR3 is CASSLSAAGWANVLTF. In DNA, the CDR3 is TGTGCCAGCAGCTTAAGCGCCGCCGGGTGGGCCAACGTCCTGACTTTC.

This chain connects TRBV3-1 to TRBJ1-1; D gene ambiguous. Trimming took 1 base from V and 4 from J, leaving 13 bases between them. CDR1 is LGHDT, CDR2 YNNKEL, per germline (reference sequence). The CDR3 is 15 amino acids. CDR3 region: CASSQVGGGGTEAFF. CDR3 DNA: TGTGCCAGCAGCCAAGTGGGTGGCGGCGGCACTGAAGCTTTCTTT. Looking up the rest from reference TRBV3-1 and TRBJ1-1 gives the full variable domain: DTAVSQTPKYLVTQMGNDKSIKCEQNLGHDTMYWYKQDSKKFLKIMFSYNNKELIINETVPNRFSPKSPDKAHLNLHINSLELGDSAVYFCASSQVGGGGTEAFFGQGTRLTVV.

V usage is TRBV5-1 and J usage is TRBJ1-2; D is uncertain. This CDR3 region has 13 residues. Germline V lookup: CDR1 SGHRS, CDR2 YFSETQ. V lost 2 bases and J 6 bases, leaving 11 bases between the germline ends. The CDR3 protein is CASSFEVSHGYTF. In nucleotides, the CDR3 is TGCGCCAGCAGCTTTGAGGTTTCACATGGCTACACCTTC.

The chain is built from TRBV6-2 or TRBV6-3 and TRBJ2-7, with D uncertain. This CDR3 has 13 amino acids. Germline V lookup: CDR1 MNHEY, CDR2 SVGEGT. V gave up 7 bases and J gave up 0 bases, with 10 bases separating them. CDR3 region: CASTRASSYEQYV. CDR3 nucleotides: TGTGCCAGCACACGGGCCAGCTCCTACGAGCAGTACGTC.

In its sample, this clonotype was seen a few times. The chain carries TRBV10-3 and TRBJ2-5; 9 bases align to TRBD2. The germline V gene encodes CDR1 ENHRY and CDR2 SYGVKD. Trimming took 2 bases from V and 5 from J; bases not matched to a gene: 9. The CDR3 sequence is 16 residues long. Here the CDR3 DNA reads TGTGCCATCAGTGAGGTCGTGGCGGGGGGGCTCGAGACCCAGTACTTC. Its translation: CAISEVVAGGLETQYF.

The V call is TRBV9, the J call TRBJ1-1, with a weak D call TRBD1 (5 bases). V lost 4 bases, J lost 7 bases, and 14 bases lay in between. Germline V gene sequence: CDR1 SGDLS, CDR2 YYNGEE. The CDR3 runs 13 residues. CDR3 coding DNA: TGTGCCAGCAGCACAGGAACAGAAAATGAAGCTTTCTTT. Protein sequence: CASSTGTENEAFF.

The rearrangement links TRBV20-1 to TRBJ2-2; 7 bases are shared with TRBD2. Germline V gene sequence: CDR1 DFQATT, CDR2 SNEGSKA (reference sequence). This CDR3 has 16 amino acids. V gave up 5 bases and J gave up 0 bases; unmatched junction bases: 9. The CDR3 region is CSASGGLRANTGELFF. Here the CDR3 DNA reads TGCAGTGCTTCGGGGGGACTTCGCGCGAACACCGGGGAGCTGTTTTTT.

This clonotype was seen only a few times. The CDR3 region has the DNA TGTGCCAGCAGCACAGGGTTCGAGACCCAGTACTTC. Its translation is CASSTGFETQYF. V and J are TRBV7-9 and TRBJ2-5, with D possibly TRBD1 on 6 matching bases. V was clipped by 5 bases and J by 5 bases, with 9 bases between them. The CDR3 runs 12 residues. The V gene's germline CDR1 is SEHNR and CDR2 FQNEAQ (reference sequence).

The chain is built from TRBV30 and TRBJ2-3; D unclear. Germline CDR1 reads GTSNPN; CDR2 reads SVGIG (reference sequence). The CDR3 is 13 residues long. Trimming removed 2 bases from V and 6 bases from J, with 12 bases in between. CDR3 coding DNA: TGTGCCTGGAGTTTAAACGGGCCCGATACGCAGTATTTT. Translating it yields CAWSLNGPDTQYF.

This clonotype came up a few times. V is TRBV20-1 and J is TRBJ1-1, with D possibly being TRBD1 (5 bases). Germline assignment: CDR1 DFQATT and CDR2 SNEGSKA (reference sequence). Trimming cost V 0 bases and J 3 bases, with 11 bases left between them. This CDR3 has 14 amino acids. CDR3 DNA sequence: TGCAGTGCTAGAGATCCTCTCAGGGACACTGAAGCTTTCTTT. It yields the protein CSARDPLRDTEAFF.

In its sample, this clonotype was seen a few times. J is TRBJ2-7 and V is TRBV9; D may be TRBD1 (5 bases). The germline V and J ends were trimmed by 8 bases and 6 bases, with 21 bases remaining between them. The length of the CDR3 is 14 residues. From germline, CDR1 is SGDLS and CDR2 YYNGEE. The CDR3, as DNA: TGTGCCAGTTCAAGGGGTAGGAGAGAATCCGAGCAGTACTTC. Translated, it gives CASSRGRRESEQYF.

The rearrangement joins TRBV28 to TRBJ2-7, with D tentatively TRBD1 (6 bases). Germline CDR1 MDHEN, CDR2 SYDVKM. Trimming shortened V by 1 base and J by 3 bases, and 10 bases separated the two germline ends. There are 14 residues in the CDR3. CDR3 DNA sequence: TGTGCCAGCAGTTTATTACAGGGAGACTACGAGCAGTACTTC. It codes for CASSLLQGDYEQYF.

This clonotype was counted only a few times. This chain connects TRBV6-2 or TRBV6-3 to TRBJ1-5; perhaps TRBD1 as D (5 bases). V was trimmed by 2 bases and J by 0 bases, leaving 8 bases between them. The CDR3 loop spans 15 amino acids. Per the germline V gene, CDR1 is MNHEY and CDR2 is SVGEGT. The chain's CDR3 is CASSYGQDSNQPQHF. CDR3 bases: TGTGCCAGCAGTTACGGACAAGATAGCAATCAGCCCCAGCATTTT.

J is TRBJ2-1 and V is TRBV7-2; unclear D gene. Germline V CDR1 and CDR2: SGHTA, FQGNSA. CDR3 length: 13 residues. Trimming took 4 bases from V and 6 from J, leaving 10 bases between them. The CDR3 bases are TGTGCCAGCAGCTCTTCTTCCGGCAATGAGCAGTTCTTC. Its protein product is CASSSSSGNEQFF.

Only a few counts were recorded for this clonotype. The chain uses TRBV6-2 or TRBV6-3 and TRBJ2-3, with 12 nucleotides matching TRBD2. This CDR3 is built from 16 residues. V shed 6 bases and J 4 bases; nucleotides not matched to a gene: 8. CDR1 is MNHEY and CDR2 is SVGEGT in the germline V gene. Here the CDR3 DNA reads TGTGCCAGCAGAGGACTAGCGGGGCGGGCGTCAGATACGCAGTATTTT. Translated, it gives CASRGLAGRASDTQYF.

The V gene is TRBV7-3, the J gene TRBJ2-2; unclear D gene. The germline V gene has CDR1 SGHTA and CDR2 FQGTGA. Trimming cost V 0 bases and J 2 bases, with 4 bases left between them. This CDR3 is 14 amino acids long. CDR3 region: CASSLTPNTGELFF. As DNA, the CDR3 is TGTGCCAGCAGCTTAACGCCAAACACCGGGGAGCTGTTTTTT.